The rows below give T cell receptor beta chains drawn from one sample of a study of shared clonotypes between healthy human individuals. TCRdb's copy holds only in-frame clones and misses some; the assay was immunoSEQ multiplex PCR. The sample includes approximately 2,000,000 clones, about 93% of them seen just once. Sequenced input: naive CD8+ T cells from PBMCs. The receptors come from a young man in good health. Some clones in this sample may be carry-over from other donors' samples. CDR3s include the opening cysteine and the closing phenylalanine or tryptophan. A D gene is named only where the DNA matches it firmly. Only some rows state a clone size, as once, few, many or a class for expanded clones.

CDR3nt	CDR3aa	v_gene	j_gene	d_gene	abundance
TGTGCCAGCAGTTTTCGACTATCCGGAAACACCATATATTTT	CASSFRLSGNTIYF	TRBV28	TRBJ1-3	NA	once
TGTGCCAGCAGCCTGATGACAGGAGTACTCTCTGGAAACACCATATATTTT	CASSLMTGVLSGNTIYF	TRBV5-6	TRBJ1-3	NA	NA
TGCGCCAGCAGCTACGAGGGGGGCGAGCAGTACTTC	CASSYEGGEQYF	TRBV4-1	TRBJ2-7	NA	NA
TGTGCCAGCAGTTTCGGCGCGAACACCGGGGAGCTGTTTTTT	CASSFGANTGELFF	TRBV27	TRBJ2-2	NA	NA
TGTGCCAGCAGCTCCCAGAGACTAGCGCCAGGAGGCGGTGAGCAGTTCTTC	CASSSQRLAPGGGEQFF	TRBV7-9	TRBJ2-1	TRBD2	NA
TGTGCCAGCAGGGGGACGGATAACACTGAAGCTTTCTTT	CASRGTDNTEAFF	TRBV28	TRBJ1-1	NA	NA
TGCGCCAGCAGCCCGAGTGGAGGGCCTAGGCCAGATACGCAGTATTTT	CASSPSGGPRPDTQYF	TRBV4-1	TRBJ2-3	NA	NA
TGTGCCAGCAGGACCGGGGGTGCCTACAATGAGCAGTTCTTC	CASRTGGAYNEQFF	TRBV27	TRBJ2-1	NA	NA
TGTGCCACCAACCGTTTTTTGAGCGGGAGAGGGGTAAATGAGCAGTTCTTC	CATNRFLSGRGVNEQFF	TRBV2	TRBJ2-1	TRBD2	once
TGTGCCAGCAGCATCGGACAGGGGATAAGCTATGGCTACACCTTC	CASSIGQGISYGYTF	TRBV5-5	TRBJ1-2	TRBD1	NA
TGCGCCAGCAGCCAGGGAGCAGCTCCCACTTACGAGCAGTACTTC	CASSQGAAPTYEQYF	TRBV5-1	TRBJ2-7	NA	NA
TGCGCCAGCAGCTGGGACAGGGTTGAGGCCGGGGCCAACGTCCTGACTTTC	CASSWDRVEAGANVLTF	TRBV5-1	TRBJ2-6	TRBD1	once
TGTGCCAGCAGCCCCTCGGGACCAGCTAGGAAAGAGACCCAGTACTTC	CASSPSGPARKETQYF	TRBV7-3	TRBJ2-5	NA	once
TGTGCCAGCAGCTATACTACCTCTAGCTCCTACGAGCAGTACTTC	CASSYTTSSSYEQYF	TRBV7-9	TRBJ2-7	NA	NA
TGTGCCAGCAGCTTAGCGCTCACCGCGATTAATGAAAAACTGTTTTTT	CASSLALTAINEKLFF	TRBV7-9	TRBJ1-4	NA	NA
TGCGCCAGCAGCCAGCCCTGGGACGGAACCGAGCAGTACTTC	CASSQPWDGTEQYF	TRBV4-1	TRBJ2-7	NA	NA
TGTGCCAGCAGTTTAGGGGCAAAGCCGAACACTGAAGCTTTCTTT	CASSLGAKPNTEAFF	TRBV27	TRBJ1-1	NA	NA